Here is one T cell receptor beta chain with its context. This specimen belongs to a study of control samples from healthy donors and cancer patients. Sequencing used immunoSEQ multiplex PCR; TCRdb keeps in-frame clones, though not all of them. The sample includes tens of thousands of clones, approximately 93% of them seen just once. Looked up from germline, CDR1 is LNHDA and CDR2 is SQIVND (reference sequence). The junction had 4 bases not matched to a gene; V was cut back by 3 bases and J by 4 bases. The CDR3 is 15 amino acids. The origin of this receptor is a woman aged 25 to 39 in good health. Input material: blood. The V call is TRBV19, the J call TRBJ2-1; the match to TRBD2 covers 9 bases. CDR3 sequence (DNA): TGTGCCAGTAGTATTTCAACTAGCGGGTACAATGAGCAGTTCTTC. It codes for CASSISTSGYNEQFF. The variable domain in full, with the rest retrieved from reference TRBV19 and TRBJ2-1, is DGGITQSPKYLFRKEGQNVTLSCEQNLNHDAMYWYRQDPGQGLRLIYYSQIVNDFQKGDIAEGYSVSREKKESFPLTVTSAQKNPTAFYLCASSISTSGYNEQFFGPGTRLTVL.